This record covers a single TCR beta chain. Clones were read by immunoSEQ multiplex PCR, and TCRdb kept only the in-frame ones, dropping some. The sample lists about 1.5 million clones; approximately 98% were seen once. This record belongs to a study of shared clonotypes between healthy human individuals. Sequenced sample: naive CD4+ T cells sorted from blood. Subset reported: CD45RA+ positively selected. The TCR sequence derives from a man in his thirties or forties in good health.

The CDR3 region is CASSSPRRGEQFF. CDR3 coding DNA: TGTGCCAGCAGTTCCCCAAGACGGGGTGAGCAGTTCTTC. V is TRBV6-5 and J is TRBJ2-1, with a possible D match to TRBD2 (5 bases). Germline CDR1 and CDR2: MNHEY and SVGAGI. Between the trimmed V and J ends, which lost 4 bases and 9 bases, there was a span of 13 bases. This CDR3 is built from 13 residues.